Listed here is a single TCR beta chain. This sample was included in a study of OX40 agonist ivuxolimab in advanced cancers. V lost 4 bases and J 3 bases, leaving 3 bases between the germline ends. The CDR3 loop spans 11 amino acids. Germline V gene sequence: CDR1 SGHRS, CDR2 YFSETQ. Sequencing was performed with immunoSEQ multiplex PCR; in TCRdb, only in-frame clones are kept and a portion is missing. There are around 80,000 clones in the sample; about 92% occur only once, and more than 0.15% lies in the top ten. This clonotype was obtained from an adult with an advanced solid tumor such as melanoma, head and neck, liver or kidney cancer. The sequences come from CD4+ or CD8+ T cells sorted from blood, collected in a trial of the OX40 agonist ivuxolimab. The chain employs TRBV5-1 and TRBJ2-3; D gene unclear. The CDR3 region is CASSNTDTQYF. In DNA, the CDR3 is TGCGCCAGCAGCAATACAGATACGCAGTATTTT.